This T cell receptor (beta chain) was sequenced in a study of STAT5B mutations in CD4+ large granular lymphocyte leukemia. Germline CDR1 reads LNHDA; CDR2 reads SQIVND (reference sequence). CDR3 length: 14 amino acids. V lost 3 bases and J lost 5, with 13 bases in between. Libraries were prepared by immunoSEQ multiplex PCR; TCRdb keeps only in-frame clonotypes and omits some of them. The sample holds about 48,000 clones, around 70% seen once. Material: CD4+ T cells from blood buffy coats. The receptor's source is a human donor in good health. V and J are TRBV19 and TRBJ2-5; the D gene is possibly TRBD2 (6 bases). CDR3 in DNA: TGTGCCAGTAGTATGATTTGGGGGGAGGAGACCCAGTACTTC. Its protein product is CASSMIWGEETQYF.